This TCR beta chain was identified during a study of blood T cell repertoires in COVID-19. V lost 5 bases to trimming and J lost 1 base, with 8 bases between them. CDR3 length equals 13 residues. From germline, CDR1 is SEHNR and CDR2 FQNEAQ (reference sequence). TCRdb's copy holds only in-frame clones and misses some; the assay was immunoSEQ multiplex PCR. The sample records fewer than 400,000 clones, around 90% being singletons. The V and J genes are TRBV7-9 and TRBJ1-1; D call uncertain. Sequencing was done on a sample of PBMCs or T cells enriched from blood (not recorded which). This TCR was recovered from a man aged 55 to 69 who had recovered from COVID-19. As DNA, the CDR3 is TGTGCCAGCAGCCCACACGAGAACACTGAAGCTTTCTTT. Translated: CASSPHENTEAFF.